The next 30 T cell receptor beta chains were all read from a single sample in a study of cytomegalovirus exposure and HLA in healthy donors (dated by TCRdb to 2016 to 2017). Library method: the immunoSEQ multiplex PCR assay. A mixture of 60 forward primers for TCR Vbeta segments and 13 reverse primers for TCR Jbeta segments was used in the multiplex PCR. TCRdb took this table from immuneACCESS and kept in-frame rearrangements with V and J called. Such tables lack part of the clones; where checked against another copy, unresolved V genes explain under half of the gap, and the rest is unexplained. The sample records 180,000 or so clones, more than 60% of which are singletons. The top ten hold about 2.5% of the sample. Specimen: PBMCs. These receptors were obtained from a human donor in good health.

V gene TRBV19 combines with J gene TRBJ2-1; D possibly corresponds to TRBD1 (6 bases). The CDR3 runs 14 residues. V was pared by 7 bases and J by 0 bases, with 10 bases between. The germline CDR1 and CDR2 sequences are LNHDA and SQIVND (reference sequence). The CDR3, as DNA: TGTGCCAGTATATCAGGGGCCTCCTACAATGAGCAGTTCTTC. Its protein product is CASISGASYNEQFF.

For the CDR3, the DNA is TGTGCCAGCAGTGAACCCGGACAGGTCGGCGAAAAACTGTTTTTT. Translated, it gives CASSEPGQVGEKLFF. This rearrangement joins TRBV25-1 to TRBJ1-4, with 7 bases lining up with TRBD1. This CDR3 has 15 residues. The J segment lost 8 bases and the V segment lost 2 bases, leaving 8 bases of the junction unmatched. CDR1 and CDR2 (germline): MGHDK, SYGVNS.

The V and J genes are TRBV30 and TRBJ2-5; 7 bases are shared with TRBD1. This CDR3 has 13 amino acids. The ends lost 3 bases at V and 4 bases at J; junction bases unmatched: 5. Germline lookup yields CDR1 GTSNPN and CDR2 SVGIG (reference sequence). The CDR3 nucleotides are TGTGCCTGGAGGGGAAACAGGGGAGAGACCCAGTACTTC. This codes for CAWRGNRGETQYF.

The J gene is TRBJ2-7, the V gene TRBV5-6; TRBD1 matches at 8 bases. Germline V gene lookup returns CDR1 SGHDT and CDR2 YYEEEE. The CDR3 totals 15 residues. Trimming removed 1 base from V and 2 bases from J; junction bases left unmatched: 5. CDR3 loop: CASSLPWTGTYEQYF. The DNA for the CDR3 is TGTGCCAGCAGCTTGCCCTGGACAGGGACCTACGAGCAGTACTTC.

The CDR3 region is CASSSTGRNTEAFF. CDR3 in DNA: TGTGCCAGCAGTTCGACAGGGCGGAACACTGAAGCTTTCTTT. This sequence joins TRBV7-9 and TRBJ1-1; 7 bases line up with TRBD1. Germline values: CDR1 SEHNR, CDR2 FQNEAQ (reference sequence). This CDR3 is built from 14 residues. V dropped 6 bases and J dropped 1; count of bases not matched to a gene: 5.

This rearrangement joins TRBV6-5 to TRBJ1-1; D remains ambiguous. The germline CDR1 and CDR2 sequences are MNHEY and SVGAGI. CDR3 size: 13 residues. Trimming left V 7 bases short and J 3 bases short, with 12 bases between. The chain's CDR3 is CASKSREDTEAFF. The CDR3 region has the DNA TGTGCCAGCAAAAGCCGGGAGGACACTGAAGCTTTCTTT.

The chain is built from TRBV27 and TRBJ1-2, with D perhaps matching TRBD1 (6 bases). V gave up 3 bases and J gave up 1 base, with 15 bases separating them. The CDR3 is 16 residues long. Germline CDR1 MNHEY, CDR2 SMNVEV (reference sequence). CDR3 loop: CASSFFRGRSNYGYTF. The DNA of the CDR3 is TGTGCCAGCAGTTTCTTCAGGGGCCGCAGTAACTATGGCTACACCTTC.

The rearrangement joins TRBV7-2 to TRBJ2-1; D is unclear. The germline V gene has CDR1 SGHTA and CDR2 FQGNSA. The CDR3 has 12 amino acids. Trimming removed 4 bases at V and 8 bases at J, with 9 bases between. The CDR3 DNA is TGTGCCAGCAGCTCTAGGATCTATGAGCAGTTCTTC. This gives the protein CASSSRIYEQFF.

The chain employs TRBV7-2 and TRBJ1-2; perhaps TRBD1 as D (5 bases). CDR1 SGHTA and CDR2 FQGNSA come from the germline V gene. V lost 4 bases and J lost 0, with 9 bases in between. This CDR3 contains 14 residues. CDR3 amino acids: CASSSSTANYGYTF. CDR3 sequence (DNA): TGTGCCAGCAGCTCCTCGACAGCTAACTATGGCTACACCTTC.

This chain connects TRBV10-1 to TRBJ2-7; TRBD1 might be the D (6 bases). V was cut by 5 bases and J by 4 bases, with 12 bases left in between. The CDR3 length is 13 residues. Looked up from germline, CDR1 is WNHNN and CDR2 is SYGVQD (reference sequence). DNA for the CDR3: TGCGCCAGCAGTACCGGGACAAAGTACGAGCAGTACTTC. Its protein is CASSTGTKYEQYF.

The table lists this clone with a count of one. The chain uses TRBV9 and TRBJ2-1; D may be TRBD2 (7 bases). Germline CDR1 is SGDLS and CDR2 is YYNGEE. Trimming stripped 0 bases from V and 4 bases from J, with 14 bases between. There are 16 residues in the CDR3. The DNA for the CDR3 is TGTGCCAGCAGCGTAGGGGAGGGGGGGCTGTACAATGAGCAGTTCTTC. It encodes CASSVGEGGLYNEQFF.

This clone appeared once. The rearrangement uses TRBV2 and TRBJ2-3; 12 positions agree with TRBD2. CDR3 length: 14 amino acids. Germline CDR1 reads SNHLY; CDR2 reads FYNNEI. Trimming cost V 4 bases and J 6 bases; bases outside gene matches: 2. CDR3 sequence reads: CASSVLAGGDTQYF. For the CDR3, the DNA is TGTGCCAGCAGTGTACTAGCGGGGGGTGATACGCAGTATTTT.

The chain couples TRBV2 to TRBJ2-7; D is unclear. Germline assignment: CDR1 SNHLY and CDR2 FYNNEI. Trimming took off 1 base at V and 6 bases at J, with 10 bases between the two ends. The CDR3 consists of 13 residues. The CDR3 loop reads CASSEERRGEQYF. The CDR3, as DNA: TGTGCCAGCAGTGAAGAACGGAGAGGCGAGCAGTACTTC. The variable domain in full, with the rest retrieved from reference TRBV2 and TRBJ2-7, is EPEVTQTPSHQVTQMGQEVILRCVPISNHLYFYWYRQILGQKVEFLVSFYNNEISEKSEIFDDQFSVERPDGSNFTLKIRSTKLEDSAMYFCASSEERRGEQYFGPGTRLTVT.

CDR3 sequence: CASSVLAGADTQYF. In DNA form, the CDR3 reads TGTGCCAGCAGCGTATTAGCGGGGGCAGATACGCAGTATTTT. The chain joins TRBV9 to TRBJ2-3; TRBD2 agrees at 9 bases. CDR1 SGDLS and CDR2 YYNGEE come from the germline V gene. The CDR3 consists of 14 residues. J was trimmed by 4 bases and V by 1 base; bases with no gene match: 1.

This sequence joins TRBV6-1 and TRBJ1-3; D gene ambiguous. The V end lost 1 base, the J end lost 0 bases, and 7 bases lay between the germline ends. The CDR3 runs to 15 residues. CDR1 and CDR2 (germline): MNHNS, SASEGT. The DNA for the CDR3 is TGTGCCAGCAGTGAAGGGCAGCGCTCTGGAAACACCATATATTTT. The encoded protein is CASSEGQRSGNTIYF.

The chain combines TRBV23-1 with TRBJ2-7, with 7 nucleotides matching TRBD1. TRBV23-1 is an ORF, with its function uncertain. The V and J ends lost 2 bases and 3 bases, in that order; junction bases with no gene match: 7. The CDR3 is 15 amino acids. The CDR3 DNA sequence: TGCGCCAGCAGTCAAACCCGGACAGGCCTCTACGAGCAGTACTTC. Encoded protein: CASSQTRTGLYEQYF.

The chain recombines TRBV2 with TRBJ2-3; TRBD1 aligns across 7 bases. Germline assignment: CDR1 SNHLY and CDR2 FYNNEI. V shed 10 bases and J 0 bases; nucleotides not matched to a gene: 7. The CDR3 sequence is 14 residues long. CDR3 region: CANQRDRSTDTQYF. CDR3 DNA sequence: TGTGCCAACCAGAGGGACAGAAGCACAGATACGCAGTATTTT.

This clone has at least ten counts. V and J are TRBV27 and TRBJ1-6, with 7 bases that match TRBD1. V shed 5 bases, J shed 9 bases, and the junction held 4 bases outside the gene matches. The germline V gene encodes CDR1 MNHEY and CDR2 SMNVEV (reference sequence). The CDR3 length is 13 residues. This CDR3 is CASSRQGSSPLHF. The CDR3 DNA follows: TGTGCCAGCAGTCGACAGGGAAGTTCACCCCTCCACTTT.

The J gene is TRBJ1-1, the V gene TRBV9; 9 nucleotides match TRBD1. The CDR3 is 15 residues long. Germline CDR1 is SGDLS and CDR2 is YYNGEE. The trim removed 3 bases at V and 4 bases at J, leaving 7 bases unmatched. The CDR3, as DNA: TGTGCCAGCAGCGGGGGGACAGGGACGAGCACTGAAGCTTTCTTT. Amino acids: CASSGGTGTSTEAFF.

CDR3: CASSDPGQAFHQPQHF. The CDR3 bases are TGTGCCAGCAGTGACCCGGGACAGGCGTTCCATCAGCCCCAGCATTTT. The V and J genes are TRBV2 and TRBJ1-5; 8 nucleotides agree with TRBD1. CDR1 and CDR2 from the germline V gene are SNHLY and FYNNEI. This CDR3 is 16 amino acids long. V lost 3 bases and J lost 5; bases outside the gene matches: 9.

This rearrangement joins TRBV6-1 to TRBJ2-1, with D possibly matching TRBD2 (5 bases). The CDR3 runs 12 residues. V lost 6 bases, J lost 4 bases, and 7 bases lay in between. Germline V gene data show CDR1 as MNHNS and CDR2 as SASEGT. This CDR3 reads CASREVYNEQFF. The CDR3 coding sequence is TGTGCCAGCAGGGAGGTATACAATGAGCAGTTCTTC.

DNA of the CDR3: TGTGCCAGCAGCCCCGGGTCCTCCTACGAGCAGTACTTC. It codes for CASSPGSSYEQYF. The chain links TRBV5-4 to TRBJ2-7; D is undetermined. V was shortened by 4 bases and J by 0 bases, with 8 bases between the two germline ends. The V gene's germline CDR1 is SGHNT and CDR2 YYREEE (reference sequence). This CDR3 contains 13 residues.

The table lists this clone with a few counts. This sequence joins TRBV5-4 and TRBJ2-6; tentatively, D is TRBD2 (5 bases). The CDR3 loop spans 19 amino acids. V was trimmed by 0 bases and J by 0 bases, leaving 16 bases between them. Germline V gene data show CDR1 as SGHNT and CDR2 as YYREEE (reference sequence). Here the CDR3 reads CASSLVGRGLDSGANVLTF. The CDR3 nucleotides are TGTGCCAGCAGCTTGGTGGGTCGGGGTCTCGACTCTGGGGCCAACGTCCTGACTTTC.

This clone appeared a few times. The chain recombines TRBV2 with TRBJ1-5; D call uncertain. The length of the CDR3 is 13 residues. The germline V gene encodes CDR1 SNHLY and CDR2 FYNNEI. V gave up 7 bases and J gave up 4 bases, with 11 bases separating them. CDR3 sequence (DNA): TGTGCCAGCACGGGTCTCGGGAATCAGCCCCAGCATTTT. This translates into CASTGLGNQPQHF.

V gene TRBV19 combines with J gene TRBJ2-6; no firm D call. The length of the CDR3 is 15 residues. Deletions cut 4 bases from V and 1 base from J, with 8 bases between. Germline CDR1 reads LNHDA; CDR2 reads SQIVND (reference sequence). The CDR3 DNA reads TGTGCCAGTAGTACGATTCAGTCTGGGGCCAACGTCCTGACTTTC. It codes for CASSTIQSGANVLTF. The complete variable domain, with remaining parts taken from reference TRBV19 and TRBJ2-6, reads DGGITQSPKYLFRKEGQNVTLSCEQNLNHDAMYWYRQDPGQGLRLIYYSQIVNDFQKGDIAEGYSVSREKKESFPLTVTSAQKNPTAFYLCASSTIQSGANVLTFGAGSRLTVL.

This chain joins TRBV30 and TRBJ1-3; TRBD1 matches 10 bases. Per germline, CDR1 GTSNPN and CDR2 SVGIG (reference sequence). This CDR3 is built from 20 residues. The V segment lost 2 bases and the J segment 1 base; nucleotides outside the gene matches: 17. DNA of the CDR3: TGTGCCTGGAGTCCGCGGGGACAGGGGAGATTGATGCGGTCTGGAAACACCATATATTTT. It is translated as CAWSPRGQGRLMRSGNTIYF.

The gene calls are TRBV6-5 and TRBJ1-2, with TRBD1 as a possible D gene (5 bases). Trimming pared 0 bases from V and 8 bases from J, leaving 19 bases between. The CDR3 extends over 16 amino acids. Germline loops: CDR1 MNHEY, CDR2 SVGAGI. The CDR3 spells CASSYSRSGFRRGYTF. CDR3 sequence (DNA): TGTGCCAGCAGTTACTCGAGGTCAGGGTTTCGTAGGGGCTACACCTTC.

The chain joins TRBV6-5 to TRBJ1-6; 7 bases are shared with TRBD1. CDR1 MNHEY and CDR2 SVGAGI come from the germline V gene. V was pared by 2 bases and J by 3 bases, with 4 bases of the junction left unmatched. This CDR3 contains 16 residues. Here the CDR3 reads CASSYGQGVYNSPLHF. The CDR3 DNA reads as TGTGCCAGCAGTTACGGGCAGGGGGTCTATAATTCACCCCTCCACTTT.

This clone was detected once. V gene TRBV7-3 combines with J gene TRBJ1-1; D is unclear. This CDR3 has 13 residues. Trimming stripped 3 bases from V and 1 base from J, with 6 bases between. The V gene's germline CDR1 is SGHTA and CDR2 FQGTGA. The CDR3 bases are TGTGCCAGCAGCTTTGGCAAGAACACTGAAGCTTTCTTT. Protein sequence: CASSFGKNTEAFF. Variable domain in full (rest from reference TRBV7-3 and TRBJ1-1): GAGVSQTPSNKVTEKGKYVELRCDPISGHTALYWYRQSLGQGPEFLIYFQGTGAADDSGLPNDRFFAVRPEGSVSTLKIQRTERGDSAVYLCASSFGKNTEAFFGQGTRLTVV.

The rearrangement joins TRBV5-5 to TRBJ1-5, with D uncertain. This CDR3 contains 17 residues. Germline V gene data show CDR1 as SGHKS and CDR2 as YYEKEE (reference sequence). The V gene lost 4 bases and the J gene lost 1 base, with 18 bases spanning the gap. The CDR3 is CASSPFLMGSSNQPQHF. The CDR3, as DNA: TGTGCCAGCAGCCCATTCCTTATGGGGAGCAGCAATCAGCCCCAGCATTTT.